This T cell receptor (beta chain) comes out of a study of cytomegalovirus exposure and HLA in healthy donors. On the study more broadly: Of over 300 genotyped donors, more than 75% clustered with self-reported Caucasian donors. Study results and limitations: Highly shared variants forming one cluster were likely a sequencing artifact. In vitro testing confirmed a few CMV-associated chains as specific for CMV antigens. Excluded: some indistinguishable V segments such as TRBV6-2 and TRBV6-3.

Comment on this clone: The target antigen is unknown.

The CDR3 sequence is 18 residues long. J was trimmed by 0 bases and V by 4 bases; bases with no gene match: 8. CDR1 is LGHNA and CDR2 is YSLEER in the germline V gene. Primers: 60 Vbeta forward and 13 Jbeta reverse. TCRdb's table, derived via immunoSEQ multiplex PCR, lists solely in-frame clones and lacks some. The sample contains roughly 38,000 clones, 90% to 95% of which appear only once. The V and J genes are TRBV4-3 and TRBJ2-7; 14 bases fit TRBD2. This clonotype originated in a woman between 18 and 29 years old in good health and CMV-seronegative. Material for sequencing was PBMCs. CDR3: CASSRSPGTSGSSYEQYF. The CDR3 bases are TGCGCCAGCAGCCGATCCCCCGGGACTAGCGGGAGCTCCTACGAGCAGTACTTC.